Sequencing of this TCR beta chain was carried out in a study of shared clonotypes between healthy human individuals. Overall study: Each donor's CD4 naive and CD4 memory cells filled three plates apiece, CD8 naive two, and CD8 memory one. Study-level points and caveats: Generally, estimated richness proved larger in naive subsets than it did in memory subsets.

Germline loops: CDR1 WNHNN, CDR2 SYGVQD (reference sequence). Trimming left V 0 bases short and J 0 bases short, with 6 bases between. This CDR3 spans 14 amino acids. CD8 cells regarded as naive lacked CD45RO, were positively chosen for CCR7, and omitted terminally differentiated effector memory CD45RA+ cells. All participating donors were Caucasian adults from Nashville, Tennessee. Profiled with immunoSEQ multiplex PCR; TCRdb holds only in-frame clones, not every one. The sample has roughly 2.1 million clones; around 93% are singletons. With regard to this clone: Antigen unknown.

The sample was naive CD8+ T cells from PBMCs. The chain combines TRBV10-1 with TRBJ2-7; TRBD1 might be the D (5 bases). The clonotype was recovered from a man aged 18 to 29 in good health. Some clones in this sample may be carry-over from other donors' samples. The DNA for the CDR3 is TGCGCCAGCAGTGAGTCCGACAGCTCCTACGAGCAGTACTTC. Translation: CASSESDSSYEQYF.